These 14 T cell receptor beta chains were sequenced from one sample in a study of control samples from healthy donors and cancer patients. This table comes from immunoSEQ multiplex PCR, and its TCRdb copy is limited to in-frame clones, with some not included. The sample lists about 190,000 clones, roughly nine tenths occurring once. The sequenced sample consisted of blood. All receptors derive from a young man in good health.

This clone showed up just once. This sequence joins TRBV27 and TRBJ1-2; D ambiguous. V was shortened by 6 bases and J by 0 bases, with 8 bases between the two germline ends. This CDR3 is built from 13 residues. CDR1 is MNHEY, CDR2 SMNVEV, per germline (reference sequence). In DNA, the CDR3 is TGTGCCAGCAGCTACAACGCTAACTATGGCTACACCTTC. Its translation is CASSYNANYGYTF.

A single count supports this clone. V gene TRBV5-1 combines with J gene TRBJ2-2; D is unresolved. Germline CDR1 reads SGHRS; CDR2 reads YFSETQ. Trimming took 0 bases from V and 1 from J, leaving 4 bases between them. The CDR3 spans 14 residues. As DNA, the CDR3 is TGCGCCAGCAGCTTGGGGGGGAACACCGGGGAGCTGTTTTTT. Translating it yields CASSLGGNTGELFF. Full variable domain (outside the CDR3, taken from reference TRBV5-1 and TRBJ2-2): KAGVTQTPRYLIKTRGQQVTLSCSPISGHRSVSWYQQTPGQGLQFLFEYFSETQRNKGNFPGRFSGRQFSNSRSEMNVSTLELGDSALYLCASSLGGNTGELFFGEGSRLTVL.

The chain links TRBV10-3 to TRBJ2-7, with D perhaps being TRBD1 or TRBD2 (5 bases each). The CDR3 loop spans 13 amino acids. CDR1 and CDR2 (germline): ENHRY, SYGVKD. With 6 bases removed from V and 3 bases from J, the gap between germline ends came to 12 bases. CDR3 nucleotide sequence: TGTGCCATCAGACAGGACGGGAACTACGAGCAGTACTTC. It yields the protein CAIRQDGNYEQYF.

This clone was observed a few times. The rearrangement joins TRBV9 to TRBJ1-3, with D perhaps TRBD1 (5 bases). Trimming removed 2 bases from V and 9 bases from J, with 24 bases in between. CDR1 and CDR2 from the germline V gene are SGDLS and YYNGEE. The CDR3 runs to 17 residues. The CDR3, as DNA: TGTGCCAGCAGCGTCGGCGGGGGAAAGCACCCTTCGGGCACCATATATTTT. Protein product: CASSVGGGKHPSGTIYF.

The chain joins TRBV7-3 to TRBJ2-2; 12 bases fit TRBD1. There are 16 residues in the CDR3. With V trimmed by 0 bases and J by 4 bases, 0 bases remained unmatched. CDR1 and CDR2 from the germline V gene are SGHTA and FQGTGA. The CDR3 protein is CASSLTGQGATGELFF. The CDR3, as DNA: TGTGCCAGCAGCTTAACGGGACAGGGGGCCACCGGGGAGCTGTTTTTT.

Worth noting for this clone: Mismatch with germline at one junction end may stem from a read error. The chain combines TRBV7-9 with TRBJ2-5; TRBD1 is a possible D gene (5 bases). CDR1 and CDR2 (germline): SEHNR, FQNEAQ (reference sequence). The CDR3 sequence is 14 residues long. The CDR3 region is CASSLARTQETQYF. Written as DNA, the CDR3 is TGTGCCAGCAGTTTAGCCAGGACACAAGAGACCCAGTACTTC.

The gene calls are TRBV5-6 and TRBJ1-1; D unclear. CDR1 is SGHDT and CDR2 is YYEEEE in the germline V gene. Trimming shortened V by 2 bases and J by 0 bases, and 11 bases separated the two germline ends. The CDR3 sequence is 15 residues long. This chain's CDR3 is CASSFRSLMNTEAFF. CDR3 in DNA: TGTGCCAGCAGCTTCCGGTCCTTAATGAACACTGAAGCTTTCTTT.

CDR3 DNA sequence: TGTGCCTGGAATTACAGGGCCTATGGCTACACCTTC. Translating it yields CAWNYRAYGYTF. The chain combines TRBV30 with TRBJ1-2; D is possibly TRBD1 (6 bases). This CDR3 is built from 12 residues. Germline assignment: CDR1 GTSNPN and CDR2 SVGIG (reference sequence). V lost 4 bases and J lost 4, with 10 bases in between.

V is TRBV27 and J is TRBJ1-5, with a possible D match to TRBD1 (5 bases). Germline values: CDR1 MNHEY, CDR2 SMNVEV (reference sequence). Trimming left V 0 bases short and J 5 bases short, with 5 bases between. This CDR3 is built from 13 residues. CDR3: CASSLSGDQPQHF. CDR3 in DNA: TGTGCCAGCAGTTTATCGGGGGATCAGCCCCAGCATTTT.

CDR3 region: CASSVGGLLHTDTQYF. CDR3 sequence (DNA): TGTGCCAGCAGCGTCGGAGGACTCCTACACACAGATACGCAGTATTTT. The chain combines TRBV9 with TRBJ2-3; tentative D call: TRBD2 (5 bases). The ends were cut back, 2 bases at V and 2 bases at J, with 15 bases in the middle. The germline V gene encodes CDR1 SGDLS and CDR2 YYNGEE. CDR3 length equals 16 residues.

The V call is TRBV7-9, the J call TRBJ1-1, with a weak D call TRBD1 (5 bases). Germline CDR1 reads SEHNR; CDR2 reads FQNEAQ (reference sequence). The length of the CDR3 is 18 residues. V was trimmed by 6 bases and J by 2 bases, leaving 25 bases between them. The CDR3 spells CASSSQWGRATINTEAFF. CDR3 in DNA: TGTGCCAGCAGTTCCCAGTGGGGCAGGGCAACTATCAACACTGAAGCTTTCTTT.

Only one count was recorded for this clone. This chain links TRBV2 with TRBJ2-7, with 11 bases identical to TRBD1. Germline V gene sequence: CDR1 SNHLY, CDR2 FYNNEI. Trimming took 7 bases from V and 0 from J; bases not matched to a gene: 11. The CDR3 spans 17 residues. The CDR3 reads CASNPPGQGGSSYEQYF. In DNA form, the CDR3 reads TGTGCCAGCAACCCCCCGGGACAGGGGGGTTCCTCCTACGAGCAGTACTTC.

This chain connects TRBV24-1 to TRBJ2-7; D is unclear. CDR1 and CDR2 (germline): KGHDR, SFDVKD. The V and J ends lost 1 base and 0 bases respectively, with 12 bases between them. There are 16 residues in the CDR3. The CDR3 reads CATSDLGRYPSYEQYF. In nucleotides, the CDR3 is TGTGCCACCAGTGATTTAGGCCGTTACCCCTCCTACGAGCAGTACTTC.

In its sample, this clone was seen once. This chain connects TRBV2 to TRBJ1-5; D gene unclear. V was shortened by 6 bases and J by 2 bases, with 14 bases between the two germline ends. The CDR3 totals 15 residues. Germline assignment: CDR1 SNHLY and CDR2 FYNNEI. The CDR3 sequence: CASSSLLGGNQPQHF. The CDR3 DNA follows: TGTGCCAGCAGCTCGCTATTAGGAGGCAATCAGCCCCAGCATTTT.